Below are 31 T cell receptor beta chains sequenced from a single sample in a study of blood T cell repertoires in COVID-19. Sequencing was performed with immunoSEQ multiplex PCR; in TCRdb, only in-frame clones are kept and a portion is missing. This table holds over 150,000 clones, just over 85% found once. The sample consisted of peripheral blood. The receptors shown here come from a man over 45 with active or convalescent COVID-19.

This clone came up a few times. This chain links TRBV6-1 with TRBJ1-5; 7 bases line up with TRBD1. CDR3 length: 15 residues. The V segment lost 0 bases and the J segment 8 bases; nucleotides outside the gene matches: 7. Germline V CDR1 and CDR2: MNHNS, SASEGT. The CDR3 sequence is CASSEASGGREPQHF. CDR3 in DNA: TGTGCCAGCAGTGAAGCTTCAGGGGGGCGGGAGCCCCAGCATTTT.

The chain links TRBV28 to TRBJ1-6; 9 nucleotides align to TRBD1. CDR1 is MDHEN, CDR2 SYDVKM, per germline. The CDR3 totals 15 residues. The V and J ends lost 9 bases and 9 bases, in that order; junction bases with no gene match: 12. This CDR3 is CASATSGQGSSPLHF. CDR3 in DNA: TGTGCCAGTGCGACCTCCGGACAGGGGAGTTCACCCCTCCACTTT.

The genes are TRBV18 and TRBJ1-1, with D perhaps TRBD1 (6 bases). The V end lost 2 bases, the J end lost 4 bases, and 20 bases lay between the germline ends. The CDR3 loop spans 17 amino acids. Germline values: CDR1 KGHSH, CDR2 LQKENI. The CDR3 DNA follows: TGTGCCAGCTCACCATCGGGGGGCGCAGAGGTCGGCACTGAAGCTTTCTTT. This sequence encodes CASSPSGGAEVGTEAFF.

V gene TRBV4-3 combines with J gene TRBJ2-4, with D maybe TRBD2 (6 bases). The CDR3 consists of 15 residues. Trimming stripped 1 base from V and 0 bases from J, with 7 bases between. Germline assignment: CDR1 LGHNA and CDR2 YSLEER. The CDR3 DNA follows: TGCGCCAGCAGCCAAGTGGGGGGAGCCAAAAACATTCAGTACTTC. Its protein is CASSQVGGAKNIQYF.

The CDR3 nucleotides read TGTGCCAGCAGCTTTTCTCAAGAGACCCAGTACTTC. It translates to CASSFSQETQYF. The V gene is TRBV5-4, the J gene TRBJ2-5; D is uncertain. Germline CDR1 and CDR2: SGHNT and YYREEE (reference sequence). With 2 bases removed from V and 2 bases from J, the gap between germline ends came to 4 bases. This CDR3 is built from 12 residues.

This clone was detected only a few times. This rearrangement joins TRBV7-2 to TRBJ2-3; the match to TRBD2 covers 11 bases. The CDR3 covers 16 residues. The junction had 8 bases not matched to a gene; V was cut back by 3 bases and J by 6 bases. Per germline, CDR1 SGHTA and CDR2 FQGNSA. CDR3 nucleotides: TGTGCCAGCAGCTTTACTAGCGGGGGCCACGGGGATACGCAGTATTTT. This gives the protein CASSFTSGGHGDTQYF. Full variable domain (missing parts from reference TRBV7-2 and TRBJ2-3): GAGVSQSPSNKVTEKGKDVELRCDPISGHTALYWYRQSLGQGLEFLIYFQGNSAPDKSGLPSDRFSAERTGGSVSTLTIQRTQQEDSAVYLCASSFTSGGHGDTQYFGPGTRLTVL.

The chain links TRBV29-1 to TRBJ1-1; 7 bases map to TRBD1. This CDR3 is built from 13 residues. CDR1 and CDR2 (germline): SQVTM, ANQGSEA. V was pared by 5 bases and J by 4 bases, with 7 bases of the junction left unmatched. CDR3 DNA: TGCAGCGTTAGCAGGGGACAGAGCACTGAAGCTTTCTTT. It yields the protein CSVSRGQSTEAFF.

This rearrangement joins TRBV7-9 to TRBJ1-3; D unresolved. V was shortened by 1 base and J by 1 base, with 5 bases between the two germline ends. Germline CDR1 and CDR2: SEHNR and FQNEAQ (reference sequence). The CDR3 length is 14 residues. CDR3 DNA sequence: TGTGCCAGCAGCTTAGGCGTTTCTGGAAACACCATATATTTT. Translating gives CASSLGVSGNTIYF.

V and J are TRBV6-5 and TRBJ1-5; perhaps TRBD1 as D (6 bases). With 5 bases removed from V and 0 bases from J, the gap between germline ends came to 11 bases. CDR3 size: 15 residues. Germline assignment: CDR1 MNHEY and CDR2 SVGAGI. CDR3 residues: CASSLTGYSNQPQHF. CDR3 in DNA: TGTGCCAGCAGTCTTACAGGGTATAGCAATCAGCCCCAGCATTTT.

This rearrangement joins TRBV12-3 or TRBV12-4 to TRBJ1-2; weak D call: TRBD1 (5 bases). Trimming pared 5 bases from V and 6 bases from J, leaving 13 bases between. The CDR3 loop spans 13 amino acids. For the CDR3, the DNA is TGTGCCAGCAGTCCCTTATCCAGGGATGGCTACACCTTC. The encoded protein is CASSPLSRDGYTF.

This clone was observed a single time. The chain is built from TRBV9 and TRBJ2-3, with 8 bases matching TRBD1. Trimming took 0 bases from V and 2 from J; bases not matched to a gene: 2. The CDR3 covers 15 residues. Germline assignment: CDR1 SGDLS and CDR2 YYNGEE. This chain's CDR3 is CASSVGQGNTDTQYF. CDR3 nucleotides: TGTGCCAGCAGCGTAGGACAGGGGAACACAGATACGCAGTATTTT.

This clone was seen only a few times. The chain has TRBV7-9 and TRBJ2-5, with 8 positions matching TRBD2. The CDR3 totals 18 residues. CDR1 SEHNR and CDR2 FQNEAQ come from the germline V gene (reference sequence). V lost 6 bases and J lost 2; bases outside the gene matches: 17. CDR3 sequence: CASSSGWERGNQQETQYF. CDR3 DNA: TGTGCCAGCAGTTCCGGGTGGGAGCGGGGGAACCAACAAGAGACCCAGTACTTC.

The CDR3 DNA is TGTGCCAGTATCGATTTAAGGTCGGGTAACGCTGAAGCTTTCTTT. Its translation: CASIDLRSGNAEAFF. The chain has TRBV19 and TRBJ1-1; no reliable D call. This CDR3 spans 15 amino acids. CDR1 LNHDA and CDR2 SQIVND come from the germline V gene (reference sequence). Trimming took 7 bases from V and 6 from J, leaving 21 bases between them.

The sample holds one count of this clone. The chain joins TRBV24-1 to TRBJ2-1; 8 bases are shared with TRBD1. The CDR3 spans 16 residues. Germline CDR1 is KGHDR and CDR2 is SFDVKD. The V gene end was trimmed by 4 bases and the J gene end by 1 base; junction bases not matched to a gene: 5. As DNA, the CDR3 is TGTGCCACCAGTGAAAGGACAGGGAAATCCTACAATGAGCAGTTCTTC. This gives the protein CATSERTGKSYNEQFF.

The rearrangement joins TRBV5-1 to TRBJ2-7; D is possibly TRBD1 (5 bases). V was pared by 1 base and J by 1 base, with 12 bases between. The CDR3 length is 15 residues. Germline lookup yields CDR1 SGHRS and CDR2 YFSETQ. The CDR3, as DNA: TGCGCCAGCAGCTTGTTATCGGACACTTCCTACGAGCAGTACTTC. This sequence encodes CASSLLSDTSYEQYF.

The rearrangement joins TRBV9 to TRBJ2-7; 9 bases fit TRBD1. The CDR3 loop spans 15 amino acids. The J segment lost 3 bases and the V segment lost 0 bases, leaving 4 bases of the junction unmatched. Germline CDR1 reads SGDLS; CDR2 reads YYNGEE. For the CDR3, the DNA is TGTGCCAGCAGCGTAGAAACAGGGGGCGACTACGAGCAGTACTTC. Amino acids: CASSVETGGDYEQYF.

This clone was detected once. This chain links TRBV6-4 with TRBJ2-3; 9 bases align to TRBD1. The junction had 10 bases not matched to a gene; V was cut back by 5 bases and J by 1 base. Germline values: CDR1 MRHNA, CDR2 SNTAGT. This CDR3 comprises 17 residues. CDR3 amino acids: CASSKIKDRGGTDTQYF. CDR3 DNA sequence: TGTGCCAGCAGTAAGATAAAGGACAGGGGAGGCACAGATACGCAGTATTTT.

The rearrangement uses TRBV4-1 and TRBJ2-7; 7 nucleotides line up with TRBD2. Germline loops: CDR1 MGHRA, CDR2 YSYEKL. The J segment lost 6 bases and the V segment lost 0 bases, leaving 8 bases of the junction unmatched. The CDR3 is made up of 15 amino acids. For the CDR3, the DNA is TGCGCCAGCAGCCAAGAATCGGGAGGCGTTGGCGAGCAGTACTTC. Translating gives CASSQESGGVGEQYF.

In the case of this clone: An end of the junction differs from the germline gene, which may be a read error. The chain couples TRBV30 to TRBJ1-1; tentative D call: TRBD1 (5 bases). The CDR3 is 11 amino acids. Germline V gene data show CDR1 as GTSNPN and CDR2 as SVGIG (reference sequence). The CDR3 region is CAWSVPGSRVF. CDR3 coding DNA: TGTGCCTGGAGTGTACCCGGAAGCAGGGTTTTT.

The rearrangement joins TRBV19 to TRBJ2-1, with TRBD1 as a possible D gene (6 bases). There are 15 residues in the CDR3. Germline CDR1 and CDR2: LNHDA and SQIVND (reference sequence). The V gene lost 2 bases and the J gene lost 6 bases, with 14 bases spanning the gap. Written as DNA, the CDR3 is TGTGCCAGTAGTATAAGCCCGGGACAAATCAATGAGCAGTTCTTC. Translating gives CASSISPGQINEQFF.

V is TRBV7-9 and J is TRBJ1-1; D call uncertain. V was trimmed by 1 base and J by 1 base, leaving 7 bases between them. The length of the CDR3 is 14 residues. Per germline, CDR1 SEHNR and CDR2 FQNEAQ (reference sequence). CDR3 nucleotides: TGTGCCAGCAGCTTAGGAGGATCGAACACTGAAGCTTTCTTT. This encodes CASSLGGSNTEAFF.

The chain couples TRBV3-1 (or the pseudogene TRBV3-2) to TRBJ2-3; a weak D match, TRBD2 (5 bases). Germline assignment: CDR1 LGHDT and CDR2 YNNKEL (reference sequence). The length of the CDR3 is 12 residues. With 3 bases removed from V and 4 bases from J, the gap between germline ends came to 5 bases. The CDR3 region is CASSHSADTQYF. The CDR3 DNA is TGTGCCAGCAGCCATAGCGCAGATACGCAGTATTTT.

V usage is TRBV3-1 (or the pseudogene TRBV3-2) and J usage is TRBJ2-7; D gene unclear. The V gene lost 2 bases and the J gene lost 0 bases, with 5 bases spanning the gap. Germline CDR1 and CDR2: LGHDT and YNNKEL (reference sequence). The CDR3 extends over 13 amino acids. The DNA for the CDR3 is TGTGCCAGCAGCCAACCGTCCTCCTACGAGCAGTACTTC. This translates into CASSQPSSYEQYF.

V usage is TRBV10-3 and J usage is TRBJ1-2, with TRBD1 identical over 7 bases. Trimming at V came to 4 bases and at J to 4 bases, leaving 9 bases not matched to a gene. Germline V gene data show CDR1 as ENHRY and CDR2 as SYGVKD. This CDR3 comprises 15 residues. The CDR3 loop is CAISGQMTGTYGYTF. CDR3 coding DNA: TGTGCCATCAGTGGGCAAATGACAGGGACCTATGGCTACACCTTC.

The chain uses TRBV12-5 and TRBJ2-5, with D possibly being TRBD2 (7 bases). Germline V gene lookup returns CDR1 LGHNT and CDR2 FRNRAP. This CDR3 has 16 residues. Trimming cost V 7 bases and J 1 base, with 19 bases left between them. CDR3 DNA sequence: TGTGCTAGTGTACTCCTTGGGGGAGGGGGCCAAGAGACCCAGTACTTC. It yields the protein CASVLLGGGGQETQYF.

The V and J genes are TRBV5-1 and TRBJ1-5; D is perhaps TRBD1 (6 bases). Trimming left V 0 bases short and J 6 bases short, with 10 bases between. Per germline, CDR1 SGHRS and CDR2 YFSETQ. The length of the CDR3 is 14 residues. CDR3 DNA sequence: TGCGCCAGCAGCTTGGAGGGGGAACGTCAGCCCCAGCATTTT. This sequence encodes CASSLEGERQPQHF. The full variable domain, in which reference TRBV5-1 and TRBJ1-5 provide the parts outside the CDR3, is KAGVTQTPRYLIKTRGQQVTLSCSPISGHRSVSWYQQTPGQGLQFLFEYFSETQRNKGNFPGRFSGRQFSNSRSEMNVSTLELGDSALYLCASSLEGERQPQHFGDGTRLSIL.

J is TRBJ2-1 and V is TRBV30, with 12 positions matching TRBD2. This CDR3 is 15 amino acids long. Germline V gene data show CDR1 as GTSNPN and CDR2 as SVGIG (reference sequence). J lost 5 bases, V lost 1 base, and 3 bases had no gene match. The CDR3 protein is CAWSGLAGGHNEQFF. CDR3 nucleotide sequence: TGTGCCTGGAGTGGCCTAGCGGGGGGGCACAATGAGCAGTTCTTC.

CDR3 nucleotides: TGTGCCAGCAGCCAAGGAGGGAATATCTATGGCTACACCTTC. The encoded protein is CASSQGGNIYGYTF. The chain couples TRBV3-1 (or the pseudogene TRBV3-2) to TRBJ1-2; D remains ambiguous. With 1 base removed from V and 4 bases from J, the gap between germline ends came to 10 bases. Germline V lookup: CDR1 LGHDT, CDR2 YNNKEL (reference sequence). CDR3 length equals 14 residues.

The chain carries TRBV30 and TRBJ2-5, with TRBD2 matching over 7 bases. The germline gives CDR1 GTSNPN, CDR2 SVGIG (reference sequence). J lost 2 bases, V lost 3 bases, and 9 bases had no gene match. The CDR3 runs 15 residues. The CDR3 coding sequence is TGTGCCTGGAGCCTACAGCGGGGTCCTCAAGAGACCCAGTACTTC. It yields the protein CAWSLQRGPQETQYF.

This clone was seen only once. The V gene is TRBV2, the J gene TRBJ2-1; TRBD2 agrees at 14 bases. The germline CDR1 and CDR2 sequences are SNHLY and FYNNEI. The CDR3 spans 18 residues. The V gene end was trimmed by 1 base and the J gene end by 3 bases; junction bases not matched to a gene: 5. The CDR3 nucleotides read TGTGCCAGCAGTGAAGATTCCGGACTAGCGGGAGGCTACAATGAGCAGTTCTTC. It specifies CASSEDSGLAGGYNEQFF.

V usage is TRBV6-5 and J usage is TRBJ1-5; possibly TRBD1 for D (5 bases). Germline loops: CDR1 MNHEY, CDR2 SVGAGI. With 6 bases removed from V and 5 bases from J, the gap between germline ends came to 11 bases. The CDR3 contains 13 residues. The CDR3 region has the DNA TGTGCCAGCAGGTTTGGGGGGGATCAGCCCCAGCATTTT. Translation gives CASRFGGDQPQHF.